Listed here is a single TCR beta chain. Its antigen is not identified. The data are from a study of shared clonotypes between healthy human individuals. For the study at large: There were three CD4 naive, three CD4 memory, two CD8 naive and one CD8 memory plates per donor. Findings and limits, study-wide: A few donors had roughly 5.2% of their naive CD4 clonotypes in common.

The protocol was immunoSEQ multiplex PCR, while the TCRdb copy is restricted to in-frame clones and leaves out a portion. The repertoire holds approximately 1.5 million clones, with 95% to 99% as singletons. Only Caucasian adults living in Nashville, Tennessee served as donors. CDR1 is SGHVS and CDR2 is FQNEAQ in the germline V gene. The CDR3 is 15 amino acids. Deletions cut 1 base from V and 5 bases from J, with 12 bases between. The TCR originated in a young man in good health. The sample was naive CD4+ T cells sorted from blood. Indicated subset: CD45RA+ positively selected. V and J are TRBV7-8 and TRBJ2-1, with a possible D match to TRBD2 (6 bases). CDR3 coding DNA: TGTGCCAGCAGCTTAGAGGGGACTCACAACAATGAGCAGTTCTTC. This gives the protein CASSLEGTHNNEQFF.